The 17 T cell receptor beta chains below come from one sample, sequenced in a study of blood T cell repertoires in COVID-19. Sequencing used immunoSEQ multiplex PCR; TCRdb keeps in-frame clones, though not all of them. This sample carries over 250,000 clones, about four fifths of them seen once, and the ten largest clones take more than 1.4%. Sequencing was performed on peripheral blood. Receptors were obtained from a human donor with COVID-19, enrolled during active disease. The donor label of this sample is uncertain.

This clone has more than one count but fewer than ten. J is TRBJ1-5 and V is TRBV6-6; D unresolved. Per the germline V gene, CDR1 is MNHNY and CDR2 is SVGAGI (reference sequence). Trimming removed 4 bases from V and 7 bases from J, with 11 bases in between. This CDR3 is 13 amino acids long. CDR3 protein: CASSWPGEQPQHF. The CDR3 DNA follows: TGTGCCAGCAGTTGGCCCGGGGAACAGCCCCAGCATTTT.

The rearrangement joins TRBV10-3 to TRBJ2-7; 11 bases are a match to TRBD2. The ends lost 0 bases at V and 1 base at J; junction bases unmatched: 5. The CDR3 extends over 17 amino acids. The germline gives CDR1 ENHRY, CDR2 SYGVKD. CDR3 amino acids: CAISESLAGDRSYEQYF. The CDR3 nucleotides are TGTGCCATCAGTGAGTCACTAGCGGGAGACCGATCCTACGAGCAGTACTTC.

The rearrangement joins TRBV25-1 to TRBJ1-3, with TRBD1 matching 8 bases. CDR3 length: 13 residues. CDR1 and CDR2 from the germline V gene are MGHDK and SYGVNS. Trimming at V came to 6 bases and at J to 2 bases, leaving 0 bases not matched to a gene. CDR3 nucleotides: TGTGCCAGCAGCAGGGGGCCTGGAAACACCATATATTTT. Translating gives CASSRGPGNTIYF.

The CDR3 is CASSFRSGSARTDYEQYF. In DNA, the CDR3 is TGTGCCAGCAGCTTCCGAAGTGGCAGCGCCCGAACGGACTACGAGCAGTACTTC. The V gene is TRBV7-8, the J gene TRBJ2-7; D not certain. From germline, CDR1 is SGHVS and CDR2 FQNEAQ. This CDR3 comprises 18 residues. Trimming removed 3 bases at V and 3 bases at J, with 24 bases between.

The chain links TRBV28 to TRBJ2-3, with 7 nucleotides matching TRBD2. Germline-derived CDR1 and CDR2 are MDHEN and SYDVKM. The CDR3 is made up of 16 amino acids. Trimming cost V 6 bases and J 3 bases; bases outside gene matches: 12. The DNA for the CDR3 is TGTGCCAGCAGAAAAGCGGGGTCAAGTGGAACAGATACGCAGTATTTT. This gives the protein CASRKAGSSGTDTQYF.

This clone occurred once. The chain joins TRBV28 to TRBJ1-1; D uncertain. The V and J ends lost 5 bases and 5 bases respectively, with 21 bases between them. The CDR3 consists of 16 residues. Germline-derived CDR1 and CDR2 are MDHEN and SYDVKM. The CDR3 here is CASSPFLGWRGTEAFF. CDR3 sequence (DNA): TGTGCCAGCAGTCCATTCCTGGGCTGGCGGGGAACTGAAGCTTTCTTT.

This clone was picked up a small number of times. The chain joins TRBV28 to TRBJ1-2; TRBD1 is a possible D gene (5 bases). Per the germline V gene, CDR1 is MDHEN and CDR2 is SYDVKM. This CDR3 is 14 amino acids long. V was pared by 5 bases and J by 6 bases, with 16 bases between. The CDR3 loop reads CASSQALGLNGYTF. The CDR3 nucleotides read TGTGCCAGCAGTCAGGCATTGGGGCTGAATGGCTACACCTTC.

The chain couples TRBV19 to TRBJ2-7; maybe TRBD1 (5 bases). CDR1 LNHDA and CDR2 SQIVND come from the germline V gene (reference sequence). This CDR3 is built from 13 residues. The V end was cut by 7 bases, the J end by 3 bases, with 13 bases between. The CDR3 spells CASNRGLGYEQYF. In DNA, the CDR3 is TGTGCCAGTAATAGGGGTTTGGGCTACGAGCAGTACTTC.

The chain carries TRBV7-9 and TRBJ1-5; 10 bases fit TRBD1. Unmatched junction bases numbered 5, after V lost 3 bases and J lost 6 bases. Germline loops: CDR1 SEHNR, CDR2 FQNEAQ (reference sequence). The CDR3 runs to 15 residues. DNA for the CDR3: TGTGCCAGCAGCTTGGGGGGGACAGGGGCTCAGCCCCAGCATTTT. Its translation: CASSLGGTGAQPQHF. The whole variable domain, filled in from reference TRBV7-9 and TRBJ1-5, reads DTGVSQNPRHKITKRGQNVTFRCDPISEHNRLYWYRQTLGQGPEFLTYFQNEAQLEKSRLLSDRFSAERPKGSFSTLEIQRTEQGDSAMYLCASSLGGTGAQPQHFGDGTRLSIL.

This rearrangement joins TRBV11-2 to TRBJ2-5; D might be TRBD1 (5 bases). The germline V and J ends were trimmed by 6 bases and 5 bases, with 16 bases remaining between them. Germline V gene sequence: CDR1 SGHAT, CDR2 FQNNGV. The CDR3 has 14 amino acids. The CDR3 loop reads CASRDPSGLETQYF. CDR3 nucleotide sequence: TGTGCCAGCAGGGATCCATCAGGGTTGGAGACCCAGTACTTC.

The rearrangement links TRBV11-2 to TRBJ2-2; 8 bases map to TRBD1. This CDR3 region has 14 residues. The germline V gene has CDR1 SGHAT and CDR2 FQNNGV. J gave up 3 bases and V 4 bases, and 1 base lay outside the gene matches. CDR3 sequence: CASSWGQDTGELFF. CDR3 coding DNA: TGTGCCAGCAGCTGGGGACAGGACACCGGGGAGCTGTTTTTT.

This clone was observed a handful of times. V and J are TRBV9 and TRBJ1-4, with unresolved D. The length of the CDR3 is 16 residues. Deletions cut 0 bases from V and 4 bases from J, with 13 bases between. CDR1 and CDR2 from the germline V gene are SGDLS and YYNGEE. DNA for the CDR3: TGTGCCAGCAGCGTAGCTACTCGGGGTATTAATGAAAAACTGTTTTTT. Translation gives CASSVATRGINEKLFF.

The chain links TRBV28 to TRBJ2-1; 9 positions agree with TRBD1. Germline loops: CDR1 MDHEN, CDR2 SYDVKM. Unmatched junction bases numbered 7, after V lost 6 bases and J lost 4 bases. CDR3 length: 15 residues. This chain's CDR3 is CASRSGTGHYNEQFF. CDR3 in DNA: TGTGCCAGCAGGTCCGGGACAGGGCATTACAATGAGCAGTTCTTC.

The chain carries TRBV6-2 or TRBV6-3 and TRBJ1-5; D is perhaps TRBD1 (6 bases). The V and J ends lost 0 bases and 4 bases respectively, with 16 bases between them. Germline loops: CDR1 MNHEY, CDR2 SVGEGT. The CDR3 extends over 17 amino acids. The CDR3 DNA reads as TGTGCCAGCAGTTACTCGGGGCTGGGGGCCGTAAATCAGCCCCAGCATTTT. It yields the protein CASSYSGLGAVNQPQHF.

The gene calls are TRBV28 and TRBJ2-6, with a weak D call TRBD2 (6 bases). The length of the CDR3 is 15 residues. CDR1 is MDHEN, CDR2 SYDVKM, per germline. Trimming pared 7 bases from V and 1 base from J, leaving 11 bases between. The CDR3 spells CASKHGGSGANVLTF. CDR3 nucleotide sequence: TGTGCCAGCAAACATGGGGGGTCTGGGGCCAACGTCCTGACTTTC. The full variable domain, completed using reference TRBV28 and TRBJ2-6, is DVKVTQSSRYLVKRTGEKVFLECVQDMDHENMFWYRQDPGLGLRLIYFSYDVKMKEKGDIPEGYSVSREKKERFSLILESASTNQTSMYLCASKHGGSGANVLTFGAGSRLTVL.

The chain employs TRBV3-1 (or the pseudogene TRBV3-2) and TRBJ1-2; D is possibly TRBD1 (5 bases). V was trimmed by 1 base and J by 3 bases, leaving 9 bases between them. The germline V gene encodes CDR1 LGHDT and CDR2 YNNKEL (reference sequence). The CDR3 is made up of 14 amino acids. The CDR3 is CASSQVDSYYGYTF. DNA for the CDR3: TGTGCCAGCAGCCAAGTCGACAGCTACTATGGCTACACCTTC.

The V and J genes are TRBV6-6 and TRBJ2-3; D remains ambiguous. V lost 6 bases and J 2 bases, leaving 9 bases between the germline ends. This CDR3 spans 13 amino acids. Germline V gives CDR1 MNHNY, CDR2 SVGAGI (reference sequence). CDR3 sequence: CASRQHNTDTQYF. The CDR3 region has the DNA TGTGCCAGCAGGCAACACAACACAGATACGCAGTATTTT.